This T cell receptor beta chain was sequenced for a study of T cells in Graves' hyperthyroidism and ophthalmopathy. The CDR3 regions of TCR beta were amplified from RNA transcripts. Carried out on the TCR CDR3, a first-round RT-PCR used the HTBI primer set. MiXCR, run by TCRdb on the multiplex PCR reads, gives a single entry per CDR3 protein. This sample carries some 490,000 distinct CDR3 sequences, roughly 23% of them seen once, and the ten largest clones take under 55%. The V gene end was trimmed by 1 base and the J gene end by 1 base; junction bases not matched to a gene: 6. Germline lookup yields CDR1 SEHNR and CDR2 FQNEAQ (reference sequence). The CDR3 extends over 16 amino acids. Study results and caveats: A model of 13 V-J features distinguished ophthalmopathy from stable hyperthyroidism. Most expanded thyroid clonotypes above 0.001 also appeared in blood.

A remark on this clonotype: Its matching antigen is unknown.

Each ophthalmopathy patient scored at least 3 on the Clinical Activity Score and at least 4 on NOSPECS grade, with duration under 3 months. Exclusion of patients followed from uncontrolled infection, other autoimmune disease, pregnancy or lactation. This sequence was found in a woman between 65 and 79 years old with Graves' ophthalmopathy. What was sequenced was blood. This sequence joins TRBV7-9 and TRBJ2-7; TRBD2 aligns across 8 bases. This CDR3 is CASSLDSGRRSYEQYF. CDR3 DNA sequence: TGTGCCAGCAGCTTAGACAGCGGGAGAAGGTCCTACGAGCAGTACTTC.